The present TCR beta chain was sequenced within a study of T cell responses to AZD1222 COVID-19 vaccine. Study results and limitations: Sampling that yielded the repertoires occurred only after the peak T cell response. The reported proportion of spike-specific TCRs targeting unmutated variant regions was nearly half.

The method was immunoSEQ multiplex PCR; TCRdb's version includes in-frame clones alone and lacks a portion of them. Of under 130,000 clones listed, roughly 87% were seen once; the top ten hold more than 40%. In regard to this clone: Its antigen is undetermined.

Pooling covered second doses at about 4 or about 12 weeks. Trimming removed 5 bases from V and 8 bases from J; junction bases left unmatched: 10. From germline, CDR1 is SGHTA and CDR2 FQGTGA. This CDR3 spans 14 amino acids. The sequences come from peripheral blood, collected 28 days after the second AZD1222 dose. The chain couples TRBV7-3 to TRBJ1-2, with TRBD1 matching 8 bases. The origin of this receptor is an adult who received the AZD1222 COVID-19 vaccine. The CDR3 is CASSAKGQGDGYTF. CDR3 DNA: TGTGCCAGCAGCGCAAAAGGACAGGGAGACGGCTACACCTTC.